This T cell receptor beta chain stems from a study of CD8+CD57+ T cells in acquired aplastic anemia. The germline V gene encodes CDR1 MGHDK and CDR2 SYGVNS. CDR3 length equals 13 residues. V lost 11 bases, J lost 6 bases, and 10 bases stayed unmatched. Using genomic DNA as the template, TCR beta VDJ and CDR3 profiling was carried out. TCRdb reprocessed the reads via MiXCR and lists one record per CDR3 protein. The sample includes 400,000 to 600,000 distinct CDR3 sequences, roughly 34% of them seen just once. It was patients with CD8+CD57+ cell expansion by flow cytometry who were chosen for sequencing. Each patient carried a diagnosis of severe acquired aplastic anemia.

This rearrangement joins TRBV25-1 to TRBJ1-2; TRBD1 matches 9 bases. This receptor was identified in a human donor with aplastic anemia. Source material: sorted CD4+, CD8+, or CD8+CD57+ T cells (not recorded which) from PBMCs. CDR3 in DNA: TGTGCCGTAAGGACAGGGGAAGGGGATGGCTACACCTTC. It translates to CAVRTGEGDGYTF.